One T cell receptor beta chain is described in this entry. The source of the sample is a study of T cell responses to AZD1222 COVID-19 vaccine. CDR3 length: 14 residues. The V gene lost 6 bases and the J gene lost 0 bases, with 11 bases spanning the gap. Germline lookup yields CDR1 KGHSH and CDR2 LQKENI. Some clones are missing from TCRdb's copy, which holds only in-frame ones; the method was immunoSEQ multiplex PCR. The table includes 150,000 to 200,000 clones, approximately 95% detected once. Sequencing was performed on peripheral blood, taken on day 0 of AZD1222 vaccination. This rearrangement joins TRBV18 to TRBJ1-1; D is unclear. The receptor's source is an adult in good health. The CDR3 DNA follows: TGTGCCAGCTCGTCGAGCCTTATGAACACTGAAGCTTTCTTT. This gives the protein CASSSSLMNTEAFF.